These 12 T cell receptor beta chains were sequenced from one sample in a study of post-analysis software for immune sequencing data. Notes on the study in general: Patients had higher frequencies than controls of five TRBV segments, including TRBV5-6, TRBV5-1 and TRBV20-1.

No cognate antigen is known for these TCRs. Unique molecular identifiers were carried by the TCR beta cDNA libraries. Each CDR3 protein gets one entry after TCRdb re-called the PCR reads with MiXCR. The data show roughly 800,000 distinct CDR3 sequences, approximately 53% seen once. Input material: blood. All receptors derive from a girl aged 5-17 years with multiple sclerosis.

This chain connects TRBV20-1 to TRBJ2-7; D is possibly TRBD1 (5 bases). V gave up 5 bases and J gave up 5 bases, with 19 bases separating them. Germline loops: CDR1 DFQATT, CDR2 SNEGSKA (reference sequence). The CDR3 is 14 residues long. CDR3 nucleotides: TGCAGTGCTCCGCCCCCCGGCAGGGCCCACGAGCAGTACTTC. Protein sequence: CSAPPPGRAHEQYF.

V is TRBV6-6 and J is TRBJ1-5; 9 bases are a match to TRBD1. CDR1 is MNHNY, CDR2 SVGAGI, per germline (reference sequence). V shed 2 bases and J 6 bases; nucleotides not matched to a gene: 5. The length of the CDR3 is 15 residues. The CDR3 coding sequence is TGTGCCAGCAGTTACGACAGGGGGTTTAGTCAGCCCCAGCATTTT. It encodes CASSYDRGFSQPQHF.

The sample holds a few counts of this clonotype. The gene calls are TRBV12-3 or TRBV12-4 and TRBJ2-1, with D hard to call. The length of the CDR3 is 14 residues. V was clipped by 6 bases and J by 2 bases, with 11 bases between them. CDR3 sequence reads: CASSKLFTYNEQFF. CDR3 nucleotide sequence: TGTGCCAGCAGCAAGCTTTTCACCTACAATGAGCAGTTCTTC.

The chain links TRBV7-6 to TRBJ1-2; D is unresolved. The CDR3 is 15 residues long. Germline assignment: CDR1 SGHVS and CDR2 FNYEAQ. V lost 5 bases, J lost 0 bases, and 13 bases lay in between. CDR3 region: CASSAEQNPNYGYTF. The CDR3 DNA follows: TGTGCCAGCAGCGCCGAGCAAAACCCTAACTATGGCTACACCTTC.

The chain recombines TRBV7-2 with TRBJ2-3, with a tentative D call TRBD2 (5 bases). The CDR3 contains 13 residues. Trimming left V 1 base short and J 7 bases short, with 9 bases between. In germline, CDR1 is SGHTA, CDR2 FQGNSA. For the CDR3, the DNA is TGTGCCAGCAGCTTAGGCGGGCGTCATACGCAGTATTTT. It specifies CASSLGGRHTQYF. Filled out from reference TRBV7-2 and TRBJ2-3, the complete variable domain reads GAGVSQSPSNKVTEKGKDVELRCDPISGHTALYWYRQSLGQGLEFLIYFQGNSAPDKSGLPSDRFSAERTGGSVSTLTIQRTQQEDSAVYLCASSLGGRHTQYFGPGTRLTVL.

This rearrangement joins TRBV7-6 to TRBJ2-4, with D unclear. The CDR3 has 18 amino acids. V lost 1 base, J lost 1 base, and 17 bases lay in between. Germline lookup yields CDR1 SGHVS and CDR2 FNYEAQ. The CDR3 reads CASSLEPRSQRAKNIQYF. The CDR3 DNA reads as TGTGCCAGCAGCTTAGAACCCAGGTCACAAAGGGCCAAAAACATTCAGTACTTC.

This clonotype has a handful of counts. The chain is built from TRBV6-5 and TRBJ2-1; no definite D call. Trimming cost V 6 bases and J 8 bases, with 11 bases left between them. This CDR3 comprises 12 residues. CDR1 is MNHEY, CDR2 SVGAGI, per germline. In DNA, the CDR3 is TGTGCCAGCAGATCATGGTTGGATGAGCAGTTCTTC. Its protein is CASRSWLDEQFF.

This clonotype was counted only a few times. V usage is TRBV27 and J usage is TRBJ2-7; 9 bases are shared with TRBD1. V lost 4 bases, J lost 5 bases, and 6 bases stayed unmatched. Germline V gene data show CDR1 as MNHEY and CDR2 as SMNVEV (reference sequence). CDR3 size: 14 residues. DNA for the CDR3: TGTGCCAGCAGTTCGGGACAGGGTGACAACGAGCAGTACTTC. It yields the protein CASSSGQGDNEQYF.

Note on this clonotype: It may be a read error: a sequence one base away is much more abundant. The CDR3 reads CASRISSLTFYKQYF. Written as DNA, the CDR3 is TGTGCCAGCCGAATATCGTCGCTTACCTTCTACAAGCAGTACTTC. The chain recombines TRBV5-6 with TRBJ2-7; no clear D gene. The CDR3 consists of 15 residues. The germline V gene has CDR1 SGHDT and CDR2 YYEEEE.

This clonotype was found a few times. This chain uses TRBV20-1 with TRBJ2-5; TRBD1 matches at 8 bases. Germline V CDR1 and CDR2: DFQATT, SNEGSKA (reference sequence). The CDR3 runs to 14 residues. Trimming removed 3 bases from V and 7 bases from J; junction bases left unmatched: 10. CDR3 in DNA: TGCAGTGCTAGTGAGACTAACGGACAGGGGACCCAGTACTTC. Translation: CSASETNGQGTQYF.

The rearrangement joins TRBV20-1 to TRBJ2-7; a weak D match, TRBD1 (5 bases). Germline lookup yields CDR1 DFQATT and CDR2 SNEGSKA (reference sequence). Trimming shortened V by 5 bases and J by 2 bases, and 16 bases separated the two germline ends. The CDR3 contains 14 residues. This CDR3 reads CSASPQGPTYEQYF. The CDR3 DNA reads TGCAGTGCTTCCCCTCAGGGTCCGACCTACGAGCAGTACTTC.

In this sample, this clonotype turned up a few times. This sequence joins TRBV20-1 and TRBJ2-1; perhaps TRBD1 as D (6 bases). CDR1 and CDR2 (germline): DFQATT, SNEGSKA (reference sequence). Trimming left V 0 bases short and J 5 bases short, with 17 bases between. The CDR3 loop spans 16 amino acids. CDR3 coding DNA: TGCAGTGCTAGAGATCGTGTGACAGGCATGGACAATGAGCAGTTCTTC. Translation: CSARDRVTGMDNEQFF.